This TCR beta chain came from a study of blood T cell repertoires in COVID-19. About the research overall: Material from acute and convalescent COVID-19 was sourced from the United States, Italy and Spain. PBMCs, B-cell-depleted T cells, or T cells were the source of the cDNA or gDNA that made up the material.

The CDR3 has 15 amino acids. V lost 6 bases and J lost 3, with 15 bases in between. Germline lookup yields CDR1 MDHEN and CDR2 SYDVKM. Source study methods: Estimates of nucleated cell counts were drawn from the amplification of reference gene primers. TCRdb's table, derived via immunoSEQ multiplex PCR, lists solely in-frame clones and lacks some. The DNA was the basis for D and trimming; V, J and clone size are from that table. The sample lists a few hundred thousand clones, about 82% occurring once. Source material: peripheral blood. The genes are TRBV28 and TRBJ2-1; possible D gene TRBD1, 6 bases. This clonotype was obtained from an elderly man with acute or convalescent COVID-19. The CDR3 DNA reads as TGTGCCAGCAGCCCACCGGGACAAAACTACAATGAGCAGTTCTTC. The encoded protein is CASSPPGQNYNEQFF.